This TCR beta chain came from a study of somatic mutations in cytotoxic T cells in rheumatoid arthritis (TCRdb year 2017). For context, the study as a whole: Some T-cell populations stained with V beta antibodies were sorted by flow on a FACSAria II or Sony SH800 to nearly 100% purity, with sorted V beta1+ cells additionally subjected to TCRB sequencing. For roughly 61 rheumatoid arthritis patients and 15 to 25 healthy controls, TCRB deep sequencing was carried out. Whether expanded CD8+ T-cell clones in untreated, newly diagnosed rheumatoid arthritis carry somatic mutations was the study question, and clonality was characterized with TCRB deep sequencing. Patients and controls did not essentially differ in median age, which was nearly identical between the groups.

Buffy coats from approximately 20 blood donors served as healthy controls, a group that was 55% female with a median age of approximately 50 years (range roughly 20-70). CD4+ and CD8+ cells were isolated by positive magnetic bead selection on an AutoMACS, and purity was checked by flow cytometry. Isolation of peripheral blood mononuclear cells was done through Ficoll-Paque PLUS density gradient separation. Nucleospin Tissue or Tissue XS kits were used to extract DNA from CD4-enriched, CD8-enriched or PBMC samples, and a Qubit 2.0 fluorometer was used for quantification. The immunoSEQ assay was applied to genomic DNA for TCRB CDR3 sequencing. Per the original workflow: Analyses were restricted to productive TCRB rearrangements. Clonality was calculated as a Shannon entropy-based productive clonality index, and a clone was defined by a unique TCRB CDR3 sequence. Repertoire overlap between two samples was calculated from the template counts of each clone relative to total templates per sample. A correlation with a Spearman r of over 0.55 was found between V-gene usage by flow cytometry and V-gene usage by TCRB sequencing. The source is immuneACCESS, and TCRdb retained only in-frame sequences with V and J called. Part of the clones is not carried over; for the studies checked, unresolved V genes explain less than half of this, and the remainder is unexplained. V, J and clone size were drawn from that table, and D and trimming were deduced from the DNA. A total of tens of thousands of clones appear in this sample, roughly 80% of them only once. The ten largest account for over 5% of the sample.

As to this clone: Its antigen remains undetermined. Per-nucleotide qualities are absent, and no much larger clonotype sits a single base away.

The paper's findings and limits, for the study overall: It was unknown which antigens the expanded CD8+ clones targeted, and their absence from virus-specific databases did not exclude viral specificity. There was no significant difference in CD8+ T-cell clonality between rheumatoid arthritis patients and age-matched healthy controls. CD8+ clonality increased with age in patients (Spearman r of about 0.45) but not in healthy controls. Several identical CD8+ TCRB sequences were found in both blood and synovial fluid, and in about an eighth of the roughly 60 patients the largest CD8+ clone exceeded 20% of CD8+ cells.

The material sequenced was CD8+ T cells sorted from blood. The receptor was derived from a man in his forties or fifties in good health.

At the DNA level, the sequence is TGTGCCAGCAGCTCGAAGAGAGCGGGCCTCCAAGAGACCCAGTACTTC. Translated, this is CASSSKRAGLQETQYF. The chain is assembled from TRBV7-9 and TRBJ2-5; TRBD2 is possibly the D segment (6 matching bases). The CDR3 runs 16 amino acids, cysteine and phenylalanine included. Only the CDR3 region is kept as DNA, spanning 48 bases read in frame from base 1. Taken from the germline V gene (reference sequence), the CDR1 and CDR2 loops are SEHNR and FQNEAQ. The trim is 4 bases for V and 1 base for J, with a gap of 16 bases between the germline ends. The CDR3 plus the reference TRBV7-9 and TRBJ2-5 genes for the other parts give the full variable domain: DTGVSQNPRHKITKRGQNVTFRCDPISEHNRLYWYRQTLGQGPEFLTYFQNEAQLEKSRLLSDRFSAERPKGSFSTLEIQRTEQGDSAMYLCASSSKRAGLQETQYFGPGTRLLVL.